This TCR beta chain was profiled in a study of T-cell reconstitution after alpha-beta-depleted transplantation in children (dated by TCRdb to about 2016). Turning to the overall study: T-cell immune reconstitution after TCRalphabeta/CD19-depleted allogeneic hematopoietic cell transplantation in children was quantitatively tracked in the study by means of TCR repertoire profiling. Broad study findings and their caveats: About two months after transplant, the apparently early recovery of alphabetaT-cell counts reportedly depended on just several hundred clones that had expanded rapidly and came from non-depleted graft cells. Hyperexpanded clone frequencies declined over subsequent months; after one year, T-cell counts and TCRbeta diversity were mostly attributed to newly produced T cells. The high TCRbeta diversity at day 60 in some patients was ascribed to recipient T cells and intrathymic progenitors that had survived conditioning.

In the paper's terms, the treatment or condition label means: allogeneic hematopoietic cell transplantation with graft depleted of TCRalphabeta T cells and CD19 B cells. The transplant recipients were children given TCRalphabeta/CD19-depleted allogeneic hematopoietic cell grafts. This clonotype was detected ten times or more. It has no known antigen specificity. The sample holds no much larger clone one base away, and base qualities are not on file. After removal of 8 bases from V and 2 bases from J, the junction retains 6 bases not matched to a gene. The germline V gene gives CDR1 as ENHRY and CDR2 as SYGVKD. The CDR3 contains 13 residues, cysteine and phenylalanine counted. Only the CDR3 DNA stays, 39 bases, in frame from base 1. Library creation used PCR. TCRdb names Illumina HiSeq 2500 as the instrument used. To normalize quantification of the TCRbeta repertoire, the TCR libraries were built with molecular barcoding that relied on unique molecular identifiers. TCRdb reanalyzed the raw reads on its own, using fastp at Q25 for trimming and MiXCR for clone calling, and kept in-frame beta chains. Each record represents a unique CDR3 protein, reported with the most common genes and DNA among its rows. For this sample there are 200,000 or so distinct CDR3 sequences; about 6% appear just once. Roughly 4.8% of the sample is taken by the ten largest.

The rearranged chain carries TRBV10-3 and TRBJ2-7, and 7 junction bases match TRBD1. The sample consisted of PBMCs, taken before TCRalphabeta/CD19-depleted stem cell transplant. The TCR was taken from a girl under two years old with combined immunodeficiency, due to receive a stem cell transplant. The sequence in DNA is TGTGCCATCGCCCCACAGGGGACCTACGAGCAGTACTTC. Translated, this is CAIAPQGTYEQYF.